One and the same sample provided the 9 T cell receptor beta chains below, sequenced in a study of blood T cell repertoires in COVID-19. This table comes from immunoSEQ multiplex PCR, and its TCRdb copy is limited to in-frame clones, with some not included. The sample carries 120,000 or so clones, 75% to 85% recorded once. The specimen sequenced was peripheral blood. The receptors shown here come from a man between 40 and 49 years old with active or convalescent COVID-19.

In this sample, this clone turned up once. The chain employs TRBV3-1 (or the pseudogene TRBV3-2) and TRBJ2-7, with 10 positions matching TRBD1. Losses at the gene ends were 5 bases for V and 6 bases for J; bases not matched to a gene: 7. Germline values: CDR1 LGHDT, CDR2 YNNKEL (reference sequence). The CDR3 length is 14 residues. The CDR3 sequence: CASSSRDRGSEQYF. The CDR3 DNA is TGTGCCAGCAGCTCCCGGGACAGGGGCAGCGAGCAGTACTTC.

This sequence joins TRBV7-2 and TRBJ2-2, with D perhaps TRBD2 (5 bases). Germline CDR1 SGHTA, CDR2 FQGNSA. Trimming removed 5 bases from V and 4 bases from J, with 26 bases in between. The length of the CDR3 is 19 residues. The CDR3 DNA is TGTGCCAGCAGCCCCCCACCCCCCGGACTCCTAGCCGGCACCGGGGAGCTGTTTTTT. It translates to CASSPPPPGLLAGTGELFF.

The chain joins TRBV11-1 to TRBJ1-2; D gene unclear. The CDR3 is 16 amino acids. Germline V lookup: CDR1 SGHAT, CDR2 FQDESV (reference sequence). V was cut by 1 base and J by 8 bases, with 20 bases left in between. The CDR3 bases are TGTGCCAGCAGCTTAGTGAGATCAACGGGTTCTGGGGGCTACACCTTC. Translated, it gives CASSLVRSTGSGGYTF.

The chain employs TRBV2 and TRBJ1-5; D remains ambiguous. The CDR3 extends over 16 amino acids. With 3 bases removed from V and 4 bases from J, the gap between germline ends came to 16 bases. The germline gives CDR1 SNHLY, CDR2 FYNNEI. The CDR3 loop is CASSEYVRTLNQPQHF. In DNA form, the CDR3 reads TGTGCCAGCAGTGAGTACGTAAGAACTTTAAATCAGCCCCAGCATTTT.

The CDR3 sequence is CSPAPPGGSGTEAFF. As DNA, the CDR3 is TGCAGCCCGGCCCCGCCAGGGGGCTCCGGTACTGAAGCTTTCTTT. The rearrangement links TRBV29-1 to TRBJ1-1; 8 nucleotides match TRBD1. Trimming took 8 bases from V and 5 from J; bases not matched to a gene: 16. CDR1 is SQVTM, CDR2 ANQGSEA, per germline. The CDR3 runs 15 residues.

The CDR3 reads CASSPESGLISGNTIYF. The CDR3 DNA is TGTGCCAGCAGTCCGGAATCGGGACTGATCTCTGGAAACACCATATATTTT. The gene calls are TRBV6-6 and TRBJ1-3; tentative D call: TRBD1 (5 bases). The CDR3 is 17 amino acids. The germline V gene encodes CDR1 MNHNY and CDR2 SVGAGI (reference sequence). V lost 5 bases to trimming and J lost 0 bases, with 17 bases between them.

This sequence joins TRBV19 and TRBJ1-1; unclear D gene. CDR3 length: 16 amino acids. Between the trimmed V and J ends, which lost 3 bases and 1 base, there was a span of 15 bases. Germline CDR1 and CDR2: LNHDA and SQIVND (reference sequence). The chain's CDR3 is CASSILGSRKNTEAFF. As DNA, the CDR3 is TGTGCCAGTAGTATCCTGGGCAGCAGAAAGAACACTGAAGCTTTCTTT.

The rearrangement links TRBV5-1 to TRBJ2-3; 10 positions match TRBD2. J gave up 5 bases and V 4 bases, and 19 bases lay outside the gene matches. This CDR3 has 19 amino acids. Germline lookup yields CDR1 SGHRS and CDR2 YFSETQ. CDR3 nucleotide sequence: TGCGCCAGCAGCCCCCAGGGCAGCGGGAGGGCCCTGGAGGGAGATACGCAGTATTTT. This sequence encodes CASSPQGSGRALEGDTQYF.

This clone was seen just once. The CDR3 nucleotides read TGTGCCAGCACTCCGGGACTCAAGAACACCGGGGAGCTGTTTTTT. Amino acid sequence: CASTPGLKNTGELFF. V usage is TRBV11-2 and J usage is TRBJ2-2; D possibly corresponds to TRBD2 (6 bases). Germline V gene data show CDR1 as SGHAT and CDR2 as FQNNGV. This CDR3 has 15 amino acids. The V gene lost 7 bases and the J gene lost 1 base, with 13 bases spanning the gap. Full variable domain (missing parts from reference TRBV11-2 and TRBJ2-2): EAGVAQSPRYKIIEKRQSVAFWCNPISGHATLYWYQQILGQGPKLLIQFQNNGVVDDSQLPKDRFSAERLKGVDSTLKIQPAKLEDSAVYLCASTPGLKNTGELFFGEGSRLTVL.